A selection of T cell receptor beta chains follows, all from one sample in a study of shared T cell receptors in the human thymus. Sequenced by immunoSEQ multiplex PCR; TCRdb stores in-frame clones only, minus some. This table holds hundreds of thousands of clones, more than 75% found once. In addition, the sample was reused for a study of human thymus T cells.

Sequencing was performed on thymocytes. The origin of the receptors is a boy under two years old with a congenital heart defect. The CDR3 runs from the conserved cysteine through the conserved F or W. Fields, in order: V gene, CDR3 length, clone size, J gene, D gene, CDR3 protein, CDR3 DNA. The D gene is left open where the match is weak. Not every row has a clone size; where given, it reads once, few, many or a size class.

TRBV19	14	-	TRBJ2-7	-	CASNFGRFGHEQYF	TGTGCCAGTAACTTCGGCAGGTTTGGCCACGAGCAGTACTTC
TRBV6-5	14	-	TRBJ2-3	TRBD1	CASSGTGGTDTQYF	TGTGCCAGCAGCGGGACAGGGGGGACAGATACGCAGTATTTT
TRBV19	16	few	TRBJ2-5	-	CASSITLDYGQETQYF	TGTGCCAGTAGTATCACTTTGGACTACGGCCAAGAGACCCAGTACTTC
TRBV6-4	15	-	TRBJ1-2	TRBD1	CASSEQGVGDYGYTF	TGTGCCAGCAGTGAACAGGGGGTAGGGGACTATGGCTACACCTTC
TRBV5-4	16	-	TRBJ2-7	TRBD2	CASSRRPLADYYEQYF	TGTGCCAGCAGCCGGCGGCCCCTAGCGGACTACTACGAGCAGTACTTC
TRBV4-2	13	few	TRBJ2-7	TRBD2	CASSQDRGDEQYF	TGTGCCAGCAGCCAAGATCGGGGGGACGAGCAGTACTTC
TRBV4-2	15	-	TRBJ2-3	-	CASSLDRNRADTQYF	TGTGCCAGCAGCCTCGACAGGAATCGCGCAGATACGCAGTATTTT
TRBV4-3	15	-	TRBJ2-5	TRBD2	CASSPILAGVETQYF	TGCGCCAGCAGCCCTATTCTAGCGGGAGTGGAGACCCAGTACTTC
TRBV10-1	16	-	TRBJ2-4	TRBD2	CASSLTSGSGKNIQYF	TGCGCCAGCAGTCTGACTAGCGGGAGCGGCAAAAACATTCAGTACTTC
TRBV27	13	once	TRBJ2-7	-	CASSLHHYYEQYF	TGTGCCAGCAGTTTGCACCACTACTACGAGCAGTACTTC
TRBV6-5	16	-	TRBJ1-2	-	CASSYSGQSRDYGYTF	TGTGCCAGCAGTTACTCCGGACAGAGCCGGGACTATGGCTACACCTTC
TRBV30	13	-	TRBJ1-2	-	CAWGWASEYGYTF	TGTGCCTGGGGCTGGGCCTCAGAGTATGGCTACACCTTC
TRBV5-6	18	few	TRBJ2-7	-	CASTSVRRGTEDSYEQYF	TGTGCCAGCACATCCGTAAGGAGGGGGACAGAAGACTCCTACGAGCAGTACTTC
TRBV5-1	16	-	TRBJ2-5	-	CASSLRRDLKKETQYF	TGCGCCAGCAGCTTAAGGAGGGACCTAAAGAAAGAGACCCAGTACTTC
TRBV5-6	16	-	TRBJ2-5	TRBD1	CASSLSSGGKEETQYF	TGTGCCAGCAGCTTGTCGTCAGGGGGCAAGGAAGAGACCCAGTACTTC
TRBV25-1	17	-	TRBJ1-2	TRBD1	CASSESGTGGRDYGYTF	TGTGCCAGCAGTGAATCCGGGACAGGGGGACGAGACTATGGCTACACCTTC
TRBV18	15	-	TRBJ2-2	-	CASSRFTEATGELFF	TGTGCCAGCTCACGCTTTACGGAGGCCACCGGGGAGCTGTTTTTT
TRBV28	12	-	TRBJ1-1	-	CASTFDGAEAFF	TGTGCCAGCACCTTCGACGGGGCTGAAGCTTTCTTT
TRBV5-1	14	few	TRBJ2-3	-	CASSGPSGERTQYF	TGCGCCAGCAGCGGGCCCTCGGGAGAGCGGACGCAGTATTTT
TRBV5-4	16	once	TRBJ2-5	TRBD1	CASSSEQGIGEETQYF	TGTGCCAGCAGCTCGGAACAGGGGATCGGTGAAGAGACCCAGTACTTC
TRBV28	17	-	TRBJ1-3	-	CASSFPSPRGSGNTIYF	TGTGCCAGCAGTTTCCCGTCCCCTCGGGGTTCTGGAAACACCATATATTTT
TRBV14	14	-	TRBJ2-1	-	CASSQTRSSNEQFF	TGTGCCAGCAGCCAAACTCGGAGTTCCAATGAGCAGTTCTTC
TRBV29-1	15	-	TRBJ2-3	TRBD2	CSAELVAGGTDTQYF	TGCAGCGCCGAACTAGTAGCGGGAGGTACAGATACGCAGTATTTT
TRBV5-6	15	few	TRBJ1-5	TRBD1	CASSWKQGSNQPQHF	TGTGCCAGCAGCTGGAAACAGGGGAGCAATCAGCCCCAGCATTTT